This T cell receptor (beta chain) was retrieved from a study of T cell responses to AZD1222 COVID-19 vaccine. Repertoires were generated with immunoSEQ multiplex PCR, while TCRdb's copy carries only in-frame clones and drops some. This sample carries 91,000 or so clones, 80% to 95% of them seen once, and the ten largest clones take roughly 3%. Looked up from germline, CDR1 is SGHRS and CDR2 is YFSETQ. V lost 4 bases and J lost 5, with 12 bases in between. This CDR3 region has 13 residues. Sequencing used peripheral blood, obtained 28 days after the second AZD1222 dose. The TCR originated in an adult who received the AZD1222 COVID-19 vaccine. The V call is TRBV5-1, the J call TRBJ1-2; D is unresolved. Here the CDR3 DNA reads TGCGCCAGCAGCCGGGATGCAGGATATGGCTACACCTTC. Translated: CASSRDAGYGYTF.